This T cell receptor (beta chain) was documented in a study of blood T cell repertoires in COVID-19. TCRdb keeps only in-frame clones here, not all; method: immunoSEQ multiplex PCR. The table lists about 180,000 clones, around four fifths of them singletons. V gave up 0 bases and J gave up 2 bases, with 9 bases separating them. Per the germline V gene, CDR1 is SGHNT and CDR2 is YYREEE (reference sequence). The CDR3 sequence is 14 residues long. The sequence was obtained from a woman between 35 and 50 years old with COVID-19, enrolled during active disease. The sequenced sample was peripheral blood. J is TRBJ2-7 and V is TRBV5-4; tentative D call: TRBD1 (5 bases). Here the CDR3 DNA reads TGTGCCAGCAGCTTGGGAGACAGCGCCTACGAGCAGTACTTC. Its protein product is CASSLGDSAYEQYF.